The clone carrying this T cell receptor beta chain was observed a single time. Antigen specificity is unknown. This sample was taken from a study of CD8+CD57+ T cells in acquired aplastic anemia. Study-wide background: The study obtained an average of 3.2 ug of DNA from sorted CD4+ and CD8+ cells. Overall study findings and caveats: Overlapping CD8+ CDR3 repertoires of patients and controls contained around 31 shared sequences.

Profiling that covered TCR beta VDJ and CDR3 relied on genomic DNA as its template. TCRdb redid the calling of the reads with MiXCR, one entry per CDR3 protein. The sample shows about 160,000 distinct CDR3 sequences, about two thirds of them seen only once. Germline CDR1 reads DFQATT; CDR2 reads SNEGSKA (reference sequence). The CDR3 has 14 residues. V gave up 0 bases and J gave up 2 bases; unmatched junction bases: 4. Sequencing involved patients with CD8+CD57+ cell expansion previously shown by flow cytometry. Each patient had severe acquired aplastic anemia. Prior therapy had not been administered to any patient at the time of blood sampling.

The rearrangement links TRBV20-1 to TRBJ2-7, with 7 bases identical to TRBD1. The sequence was obtained from a human donor with aplastic anemia. Sequenced: sorted CD4+, CD8+, or CD8+CD57+ T cells (not recorded which) from PBMCs. The CDR3 DNA reads as TGCAGTGCTAGAGATCCTGGGACAGCCTACGAGCAGTACTTC. This sequence encodes CSARDPGTAYEQYF.